These T cell receptor beta chains were read from a single sample in a study of post-analysis software for immune sequencing data. Via MiXCR, TCRdb re-called the PCR reads, giving one row per CDR3 protein. Of roughly 200,000 distinct CDR3 sequences in the sample, 29% are singletons; the top ten hold more than 3%. Material: blood. These receptor sequences come from a girl aged 2 to 17 with multiple sclerosis. Both conserved end residues are part of each CDR3. The order of the fields is clone size, J gene, V gene, D gene, CDR3 protein, CDR3 DNA. A D gene is named only where the DNA matches it firmly. Not every row has a clone size; where given, it reads once, few, many or a size class.

.	TRBJ2-6	TRBV5-1	.	CASMLAPSGANVLTF	TGCGCCAGCATGCTTGCGCCCTCTGGGGCCAACGTCCTGACTTTC
many	TRBJ2-7	TRBV10-3	.	CAISPRFRSEKYEQYF	TGTGCCATCAGTCCGCGTTTTCGGTCCGAAAAATACGAGCAGTACTTC
many	TRBJ2-5	TRBV3-1	TRBD1	CASSPDRGSETQYF	TGTGCCAGCAGCCCCGACAGGGGGTCAGAGACCCAGTACTTC
many	TRBJ2-3	TRBV4-2	.	CASSQGGYTQYF	TGTGCCAGCAGCCAGGGGGGCTATACGCAGTATTTT
many	TRBJ2-7	TRBV5-5	TRBD1	CASSIKTGGDEQYF	TGTGCCAGCAGCATAAAGACAGGGGGCGACGAGCAGTACTTC
many	TRBJ2-3	TRBV29-1	TRBD1	CSVSGTDRGTSTDTQYF	TGCAGCGTTTCCGGGACAGATAGGGGCACTAGCACAGATACGCAGTATTTT
few	TRBJ2-7	TRBV7-9	TRBD2	CASSLGWREDSYEQYF	TGTGCCAGCAGCTTAGGATGGCGGGAGGACTCTTACGAGCAGTACTTC
few	TRBJ1-2	TRBV16	.	CASSKTTIPRNYGYTF	TGTGCCAGCAGCAAGACTACTATACCCCGTAACTATGGCTACACCTTC
many	TRBJ1-1	TRBV12-3/TRBV12-4	.	CASSLAPRAEAFF	TGTGCCAGCAGTTTAGCCCCAAGGGCAGAAGCTTTCTTT
few	TRBJ2-5	TRBV2	.	CASSDFRASDPLKETQYF	TGTGCCAGCAGTGACTTTCGGGCTAGCGACCCACTTAAAGAGACCCAGTACTTC
few	TRBJ2-7	TRBV28	TRBD2	CASSLPAGTSYEQYF	TGTGCCAGCAGTTTGCCCGCCGGGACTAGCTACGAGCAGTACTTC
few	TRBJ2-7	TRBV5-1	.	CASSLMGASYEQYF	TGCGCCAGCAGCTTGATGGGGGCTTCATACGAGCAGTACTTC
.	TRBJ2-7	TRBV12-3/TRBV12-4	.	CASSPGTAKGSYEQYF	TGTGCCAGCAGTCCCGGGACCGCGAAGGGCTCCTACGAGCAGTACTTC
few	TRBJ2-1	TRBV5-1	TRBD2	CASSLSGGASYNEQFF	TGCGCCAGCAGCCTTAGCGGGGGGGCCTCTTACAATGAGCAGTTCTTC
many	TRBJ2-7	TRBV3-1	TRBD2	CASSQGGLAGGGEQYF	TGTGCCAGCAGCCAAGGCGGACTAGCGGGAGGTGGAGAGCAGTACTTC
many	TRBJ2-1	TRBV6-6	TRBD1	CASSTGTGGIDEQFF	TGTGCCAGCAGCACCGGGACAGGGGGCATCGATGAGCAGTTCTTC
many	TRBJ2-5	TRBV4-1	.	CASSQFQFGETQYF	TGCGCCAGCAGCCAATTCCAGTTCGGGGAGACCCAGTACTTC
.	TRBJ2-2	TRBV15	TRBD2	CATSRDEGGNAGGLFF	TGTGCCACCAGCAGAGATGAGGGAGGGAACGCCGGGGGGCTGTTTTTT
few	TRBJ2-5	TRBV20-1	TRBD2	CSAKNPSAGGETQYF	TGCAGTGCCAAAAATCCCTCAGCGGGGGGAGAGACCCAGTACTTC
.	TRBJ2-7	TRBV3-1	.	CASSQTRDFEQYF	TGTGCCAGCAGCCAGACTCGGGACTTCGAGCAGTACTTC
few	TRBJ2-3	TRBV4-2	TRBD2	CASSLPTSGNTDTQYF	TGTGCCAGCAGCCTCCCCACTAGCGGGAATACAGATACGCAGTATTTT
.	TRBJ2-3	TRBV6-4	.	CASSDSQGTDTQYF	TGTGCCAGCAGTGACTCGCAGGGCACAGATACGCAGTATTTT
many	TRBJ2-7	TRBV15	.	CATSRDRMGGGSYEQYF	TGTGCCACCAGCAGAGATCGTATGGGGGGCGGCTCCTACGAGCAGTACTTC
.	TRBJ1-2	TRBV20-1	.	CSARDPGSCSGYTF	TGCAGTGCTAGAGATCCAGGGAGCTGTAGTGGCTACACCTTC
many	TRBJ2-5	TRBV29-1	.	CSVGSGEETQYF	TGCAGCGTTGGGTCAGGAGAGGAGACCCAGTACTTC
many	TRBJ2-5	TRBV6-1	.	CASSVLGQLQETQYF	TGTGCCAGCAGTGTGCTGGGACAACTCCAAGAGACCCAGTACTTC
few	TRBJ2-7	TRBV29-1	TRBD2	CSVEDRGLGRNEQYF	TGCAGCGTTGAAGATCGGGGACTAGGAAGGAACGAGCAGTACTTC
many	TRBJ2-7	TRBV12-3/TRBV12-4	TRBD1	CASSFPGQGAYEQYF	TGTGCCAGCAGTTTCCCGGGACAGGGGGCCTACGAGCAGTACTTC